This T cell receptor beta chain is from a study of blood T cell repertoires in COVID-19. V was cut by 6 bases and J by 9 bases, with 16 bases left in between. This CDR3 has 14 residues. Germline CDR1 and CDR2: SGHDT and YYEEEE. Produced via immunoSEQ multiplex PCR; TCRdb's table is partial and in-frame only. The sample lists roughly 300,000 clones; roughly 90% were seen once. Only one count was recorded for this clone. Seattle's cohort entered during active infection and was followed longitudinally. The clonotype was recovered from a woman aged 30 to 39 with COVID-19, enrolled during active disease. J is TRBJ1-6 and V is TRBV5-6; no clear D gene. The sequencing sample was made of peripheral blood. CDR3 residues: CASTMRGFGSPLHF. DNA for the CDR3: TGTGCCAGCACTATGCGAGGGTTTGGTTCACCCCTCCACTTT.